Below are 11 T cell receptor beta chains sequenced from a single sample in a study of T cells in Graves' hyperthyroidism and ophthalmopathy (dated by TCRdb to the late 2010s). Libraries were made using multiplex PCR. Sequencing was carried out with an Illumina HiSeq 2000. The TCR beta CDR3 regions were amplified from RNA transcripts. For the first round of RT-PCR on the TCR CDR3, the HTBI primer set was used together with the Qiagen OneStep RT-PCR kit. In TCRdb, the public reads were trimmed at Q25 with fastp and aligned with MiXCR, with productive beta chains retained. Rows merge per CDR3 protein into single entries with the most common DNA and genes. The sample profile shows around 690,000 distinct CDR3 sequences; 20% to 25% of them were found once. Of the sample, roughly 30% falls within the top ten clones. Source material: blood. These receptors were taken from a man aged 25-45 years with Graves' ophthalmopathy.

This clonotype has more than one count but fewer than ten. This sequence joins TRBV20-1 and TRBJ2-7, with D perhaps given as TRBD1 or TRBD2 (5 bases each). V dropped 3 bases and J dropped 7 bases, with 13 bases sitting between them. Germline CDR1 reads DFQATT; CDR2 reads SNEGSKA (reference sequence). The CDR3 length is 12 residues. CDR3 sequence (DNA): TGCAGTGCTAGTGACAGACTACGAGAGCAGTACTTC. Translation gives CSASDRLREQYF.

This clonotype was counted between two and nine times. This CDR3 reads CASSPLKGTSFYEQYF. As DNA, the CDR3 is TGCGCCAGCAGCCCCTTAAAAGGGACTAGCTTCTACGAGCAGTACTTC. The gene calls are TRBV4-1 and TRBJ2-7; 9 nucleotides agree with TRBD2. CDR1 and CDR2 (germline): MGHRA, YSYEKL. This CDR3 spans 16 amino acids. J gave up 3 bases and V 4 bases, and 10 bases lay outside the gene matches.

V is TRBV12-3 or TRBV12-4 and J is TRBJ2-5, with 12 bases matching TRBD2. V lost 3 bases and J lost 1; bases outside the gene matches: 3. The CDR3 contains 16 residues. The CDR3 DNA is TGTGCCAGCAGTTTCGGACTAGCGGGAAGCCAAGAGACCCAGTACTTC. It translates to CASSFGLAGSQETQYF.

The chain employs TRBV10-3 and TRBJ1-1; TRBD1 matches 11 bases. V trimming: 2 bases; J trimming: 14 bases; junction bases outside the gene matches: 4. The CDR3 consists of 12 residues. Germline assignment: CDR1 ENHRY and CDR2 SYGVKD. CDR3: CAISERGQGVFF. The CDR3 nucleotides are TGTGCCATCAGTGAGAGGGGACAGGGGGTCTTCTTT.

This chain connects TRBV27 to TRBJ1-4; D unclear. Germline V gene data show CDR1 as MNHEY and CDR2 as SMNVEV (reference sequence). This CDR3 region has 17 residues. V lost 6 bases, J lost 0 bases, and 17 bases lay in between. In nucleotides, the CDR3 is TGTGCCAGCAGGCCCACTGGCCTGCCGGCAACTAATGAAAAACTGTTTTTT. Encoded protein: CASRPTGLPATNEKLFF.

Only a few counts were recorded for this clonotype. J is TRBJ1-5 and V is TRBV19; no clear D gene. V dropped 4 bases and J dropped 0 bases, with 10 bases sitting between them. The CDR3 spans 15 residues. Germline V lookup: CDR1 LNHDA, CDR2 SQIVND (reference sequence). The CDR3 loop reads CASSTLEHSNQPQHF. The CDR3 bases are TGTGCCAGTAGTACTCTCGAACATAGCAATCAGCCCCAGCATTTT. Drawing the rest from reference TRBV19 and TRBJ1-5, the complete variable domain is DGGITQSPKYLFRKEGQNVTLSCEQNLNHDAMYWYRQDPGQGLRLIYYSQIVNDFQKGDIAEGYSVSREKKESFPLTVTSAQKNPTAFYLCASSTLEHSNQPQHFGDGTRLSIL.

Only a few counts were recorded for this clonotype. This sequence may be a read error, since a much larger clone differs from it by one base. The J gene is TRBJ2-7, the V gene TRBV7-9; no definite D call. The length of the CDR3 is 13 residues. The germline V and J ends were trimmed by 3 bases and 2 bases, with 8 bases remaining between them. Germline V gene sequence: CDR1 SEHNR, CDR2 FQNEAQ (reference sequence). The CDR3 bases are TGTGCCAGCAGCTTCGAAGGGACCTACGAGCAGTACTTC. Translation gives CASSFEGTYEQYF.

This clonotype turned up a few times. This chain links TRBV20-1 with TRBJ2-3; TRBD1 aligns across 7 bases. Germline CDR1 is DFQATT and CDR2 is SNEGSKA (reference sequence). The CDR3 has 14 residues. V lost 6 bases and J lost 0; bases outside the gene matches: 6. DNA of the CDR3: TGCAGTGCCCCCAGACAGGGTAGCACAGATACGCAGTATTTT. The encoded protein is CSAPRQGSTDTQYF.

The table lists this clonotype with many counts. This chain connects TRBV5-1 to TRBJ2-1; 9 bases fit TRBD2. From germline, CDR1 is SGHRS and CDR2 YFSETQ. V lost 4 bases and J lost 9; bases outside the gene matches: 11. The CDR3 consists of 15 residues. The CDR3 DNA reads as TGCGCCAGCAGCCGGACGGCGATAGCGGGAGTTGAGCAGTTCTTC. Translated: CASSRTAIAGVEQFF.

This chain connects TRBV29-1 to TRBJ2-2; 8 bases are a match to TRBD1. CDR1 and CDR2 from the germline V gene are SQVTM and ANQGSEA. The ends lost 6 bases at V and 5 bases at J; junction bases unmatched: 8. This CDR3 contains 14 residues. This CDR3 reads CSVGQALRTGELFF. DNA of the CDR3: TGCAGCGTGGGACAGGCCCTCCGGACCGGGGAGCTGTTTTTT.

This chain connects TRBV29-1 to TRBJ2-7; D gene ambiguous. V lost 3 bases and J 6 bases, leaving 27 bases between the germline ends. The germline gives CDR1 SQVTM, CDR2 ANQGSEA. The CDR3 runs to 17 residues. The CDR3 DNA reads as TGCAGCGTTGACCCCTTTATGAATAGATCACTTGTCCCCGAGCAGTACTTC. This gives the protein CSVDPFMNRSLVPEQYF.